Following are 2 T cell receptor beta chains from one sample sequenced in a study of identical twins. TCRdb reprocessed the 5' RACE reads via MiXCR and lists one record per CDR3 protein. The table shows approximately 700,000 distinct CDR3 sequences, with about 18% occurring only once. This sample was also put to use in a study of T cells expressing NK-cell markers.

Material for sequencing was PBMCs. Every receptor here comes from a woman under 30 in good health.

This clonotype was found a few times. The chain carries TRBV20-1 and TRBJ2-7, with 7 bases aligning to TRBD1. The CDR3 contains 13 residues. Germline assignment: CDR1 DFQATT and CDR2 SNEGSKA (reference sequence). Germline trimming cut 3 bases from V and 4 bases from J; bases unmatched to any gene: 6. The chain's CDR3 is CSARSGQVYEQYF. CDR3 nucleotide sequence: TGCAGTGCTAGGTCCGGACAGGTTTACGAGCAGTACTTC.

The chain employs TRBV20-1 and TRBJ2-7; 7 positions agree with TRBD1. Germline V lookup: CDR1 DFQATT, CDR2 SNEGSKA (reference sequence). The V and J ends lost 7 bases and 4 bases, in that order; junction bases with no gene match: 7. The CDR3 length is 12 residues. CDR3 sequence reads: CSVPTGQYEQYF. The DNA of the CDR3 is TGCAGTGTCCCGACAGGGCAGTACGAGCAGTACTTC.